This TCR beta chain was obtained from a study of T cell clones after liver transplantation. The protocol was immunoSEQ multiplex PCR, while the TCRdb copy is restricted to in-frame clones and leaves out a portion. The sample has about 75,000 clones, under 90% seen once. This receptor was taken from a human patient who received a liver transplant. Some T cells may originate from the graft donor. The specimen comprised CD4+ T cells from blood, sampled around 50 months after liver transplant.

The CDR3 DNA reads TGTGCCAGCACGTATGTAGTGACAGCTTTCAATCAGCCCCAGCATTTT. Translated: CASTYVVTAFNQPQHF. The chain has TRBV6-6 and TRBJ1-5, with a weak D call TRBD1 (5 bases). V was shortened by 7 bases and J by 3 bases, with 19 bases between the two germline ends. CDR1 is MNHNY and CDR2 is SVGAGI in the germline V gene (reference sequence). CDR3 length: 16 residues.